These T cell receptor beta chains were read from a single sample in a study of glioma-infiltrating T cells after dendritic cell vaccination. Clones were read by immunoSEQ multiplex PCR, and TCRdb kept only the in-frame ones, dropping some. The sample has some 99,000 clones, around 80% seen once. The sequencing here drew on blood, taken after dendritic cell vaccination. These receptors were collected from a human donor with glioblastoma. The CDR3 runs from the conserved cysteine through the conserved F or W. A D gene is named only where the DNA matches it firmly. Clone size is given for some rows only: seen once, a few or many times, or a class if the clone is expanded.

V gene: TRBV9; D gene: TRBD2; clone size: NA; J gene: TRBJ2-2; CDR3 protein: CASSQRGGQGNTGELFF; CDR3 DNA: TGTGCCAGCAGCCAGCGGGGGGGCCAAGGGAACACCGGGGAGCTGTTTTTT
V gene: TRBV28; D gene: NA; clone size: NA; J gene: TRBJ2-1; CDR3 protein: CASGSYNEQFF; CDR3 DNA: TGTGCCAGCGGCTCTTACAATGAGCAGTTCTTC
V gene: TRBV19; D gene: TRBD2; clone size: NA; J gene: TRBJ2-1; CDR3 protein: CASSWQRGTYNEQFF; CDR3 DNA: TGTGCCAGTAGTTGGCAGCGGGGCACCTACAATGAGCAGTTCTTC
V gene: TRBV11-2; D gene: TRBD2; clone size: NA; J gene: TRBJ2-5; CDR3 protein: CASSLVLAGETQYF; CDR3 DNA: TGTGCCAGCAGCTTAGTCCTAGCGGGGGAGACCCAGTACTTC
V gene: TRBV21-1; D gene: NA; clone size: NA; J gene: TRBJ2-3; CDR3 protein: CASSKSHRGLVSRTDTQYF; CDR3 DNA: TGTGCCAGCAGCAAATCTCACAGGGGCCTAGTATCCCGAACAGATACGCAGTATTTT
V gene: TRBV27; D gene: TRBD1; clone size: once; J gene: TRBJ2-7; CDR3 protein: CASSMGQERYEQYF; CDR3 DNA: TGTGCCAGCAGTATGGGACAGGAGAGGTACGAGCAGTACTTC
V gene: TRBV30; D gene: NA; clone size: NA; J gene: TRBJ2-4; CDR3 protein: CAWSLLAKNIQYF; CDR3 DNA: TGTGCCTGGAGCCTCTTGGCCAAAAACATTCAGTACTTC
V gene: TRBV2; D gene: TRBD1; clone size: NA; J gene: TRBJ1-2; CDR3 protein: CASTELTGGPNYGYTF; CDR3 DNA: TGTGCCAGCACAGAACTAACAGGGGGCCCTAACTATGGCTACACCTTC
V gene: TRBV7-8; D gene: NA; clone size: once; J gene: TRBJ2-3; CDR3 protein: CASSLWSPGVLTDTQYF; CDR3 DNA: TGTGCCAGCAGCTTATGGTCCCCGGGAGTTCTCACAGATACGCAGTATTTT
V gene: TRBV4-1; D gene: TRBD2; clone size: NA; J gene: TRBJ2-7; CDR3 protein: CASSLLWPSGDYEQYF; CDR3 DNA: TGCGCCAGCAGCCTTCTCTGGCCTAGCGGGGACTACGAGCAGTACTTC
V gene: TRBV19; D gene: TRBD2; clone size: NA; J gene: TRBJ2-5; CDR3 protein: CASSIGGNNQETQYF; CDR3 DNA: TGTGCCAGTAGTATCGGGGGGAATAACCAAGAGACCCAGTACTTC
V gene: TRBV11-2; D gene: NA; clone size: NA; J gene: TRBJ1-1; CDR3 protein: CASSKNQGVWTEAFF; CDR3 DNA: TGTGCCAGCAGCAAGAATCAGGGCGTGTGGACTGAAGCTTTCTTT
V gene: TRBV10-3; D gene: TRBD2; clone size: NA; J gene: TRBJ2-7; CDR3 protein: CAIRRAGESYEQYF; CDR3 DNA: TGTGCCATCAGGAGAGCGGGAGAATCGTACGAGCAGTACTTC
V gene: TRBV9; D gene: NA; clone size: NA; J gene: TRBJ1-5; CDR3 protein: CASSVGSSNQPQHF; CDR3 DNA: TGTGCCAGCAGCGTAGGGAGTAGCAATCAGCCCCAGCATTTT
V gene: TRBV27; D gene: NA; clone size: NA; J gene: TRBJ1-1; CDR3 protein: CASSLWSGNTEAFF; CDR3 DNA: TGTGCCAGCAGTTTATGGTCAGGGAACACTGAAGCTTTCTTT
V gene: TRBV5-1; D gene: TRBD1; clone size: NA; J gene: TRBJ1-6; CDR3 protein: CASSSGQGGTYNSPLHF; CDR3 DNA: TGCGCCAGCAGCTCCGGACAGGGAGGGACCTATAATTCACCCCTCCACTTT
V gene: TRBV7-9; D gene: TRBD2; clone size: NA; J gene: TRBJ2-5; CDR3 protein: CASSLVPSGIQETQYF; CDR3 DNA: TGTGCCAGCAGCTTAGTACCTAGCGGGATCCAAGAGACCCAGTACTTC
V gene: TRBV5-1; D gene: NA; clone size: few; J gene: TRBJ2-6; CDR3 protein: CASSSRSSSGANVLTF; CDR3 DNA: TGCGCCAGCAGCTCCAGGTCGAGCTCTGGGGCCAACGTCCTGACTTTC
V gene: TRBV5-1; D gene: NA; clone size: NA; J gene: TRBJ2-3; CDR3 protein: CASSSPPTDTQYF; CDR3 DNA: TGCGCCAGCAGCTCTCCCCCCACAGATACGCAGTATTTT
V gene: TRBV5-5; D gene: NA; clone size: NA; J gene: TRBJ2-2; CDR3 protein: CASSFQAGIIRSGGELFF; CDR3 DNA: TGTGCCAGCAGCTTTCAGGCTGGGATTATCAGGAGCGGCGGGGAGCTGTTTTTT
V gene: TRBV5-8; D gene: NA; clone size: NA; J gene: TRBJ2-1; CDR3 protein: CASSLFGGLSYNEQFF; CDR3 DNA: TGTGCCAGCAGCTTGTTTGGGGGACTCTCCTACAATGAGCAGTTCTTC
V gene: TRBV2; D gene: TRBD1; clone size: few; J gene: TRBJ1-2; CDR3 protein: CASSWGQGVNYGYTF; CDR3 DNA: TGTGCCAGCAGCTGGGGTCAGGGGGTTAACTATGGCTACACCTTC
V gene: TRBV5-1; D gene: TRBD1; clone size: few; J gene: TRBJ1-1; CDR3 protein: CASSLRGQGSFMNTEAFF; CDR3 DNA: TGCGCCAGCAGCTTGAGGGGACAGGGGAGTTTTATGAACACTGAAGCTTTCTTT
V gene: TRBV7-9; D gene: NA; clone size: NA; J gene: TRBJ2-1; CDR3 protein: CASSHPGGHNEQFF; CDR3 DNA: TGTGCCAGCAGCCATCCCGGTGGGCACAATGAGCAGTTCTTC
V gene: TRBV6-5; D gene: NA; clone size: NA; J gene: TRBJ1-2; CDR3 protein: CASSYRGSSYGYTF; CDR3 DNA: TGTGCCAGCAGTTACAGGGGGAGCAGCTATGGCTACACCTTC
V gene: TRBV19; D gene: TRBD2; clone size: NA; J gene: TRBJ2-3; CDR3 protein: CASSIDPPSGRSSTDTQYF; CDR3 DNA: TGTGCCAGTAGTATAGACCCCCCTAGCGGGAGGTCGAGCACAGATACGCAGTATTTT
V gene: TRBV5-6; D gene: NA; clone size: once; J gene: TRBJ1-4; CDR3 protein: CASRPTGVGNEKLFF; CDR3 DNA: TGTGCCAGCAGACCCACAGGAGTGGGGAATGAAAAACTGTTTTTT
V gene: TRBV5-1; D gene: NA; clone size: NA; J gene: TRBJ2-7; CDR3 protein: CASSFPGYEQYF; CDR3 DNA: TGCGCCAGCAGCTTCCCCGGCTACGAGCAGTACTTC
V gene: TRBV11-2; D gene: NA; clone size: NA; J gene: TRBJ2-5; CDR3 protein: CASTSRETQYF; CDR3 DNA: TGTGCCAGCACATCGCGGGAGACCCAGTACTTC
V gene: TRBV29-1; D gene: TRBD1; clone size: once; J gene: TRBJ1-1; CDR3 protein: CSVETGYEAFF; CDR3 DNA: TGCAGCGTTGAGACAGGGTATGAAGCTTTCTTT
V gene: TRBV23-1; D gene: NA; clone size: NA; J gene: TRBJ1-1; CDR3 protein: CASTHGFKNTEAFF; CDR3 DNA: TGCGCCAGCACTCACGGGTTTAAGAACACTGAAGCTTTCTTT
V gene: TRBV7-9; D gene: NA; clone size: NA; J gene: TRBJ1-2; CDR3 protein: CASSLGAGTNYGYTF; CDR3 DNA: TGTGCCAGCAGCTTAGGTGCGGGTACGAACTATGGCTACACCTTC
V gene: TRBV5-5; D gene: TRBD2; clone size: NA; J gene: TRBJ2-7; CDR3 protein: CATWGGGAPEQYF; CDR3 DNA: TGTGCCACCTGGGGGGGAGGCGCGCCCGAGCAGTACTTC
V gene: TRBV5-1; D gene: NA; clone size: NA; J gene: TRBJ1-1; CDR3 protein: CASSLYLDTEAFF; CDR3 DNA: TGCGCCAGCAGCTTGTATTTAGACACTGAAGCTTTCTTT
V gene: TRBV4-2; D gene: TRBD2; clone size: NA; J gene: TRBJ2-2; CDR3 protein: CASSQDRSGENTGELFF; CDR3 DNA: TGTGCCAGCAGCCAAGATCGGAGCGGGGAAAACACCGGGGAGCTGTTTTTT
V gene: TRBV4-1; D gene: NA; clone size: once; J gene: TRBJ1-4; CDR3 protein: CASSQSGDATNEKLFF; CDR3 DNA: TGCGCCAGCAGCCAAAGCGGGGACGCAACTAATGAAAAACTGTTTTTT
V gene: TRBV29-1; D gene: TRBD2; clone size: NA; J gene: TRBJ2-3; CDR3 protein: CSAKGLAETYTDTQYF; CDR3 DNA: TGCAGCGCGAAGGGACTAGCGGAGACCTACACAGATACGCAGTATTTT